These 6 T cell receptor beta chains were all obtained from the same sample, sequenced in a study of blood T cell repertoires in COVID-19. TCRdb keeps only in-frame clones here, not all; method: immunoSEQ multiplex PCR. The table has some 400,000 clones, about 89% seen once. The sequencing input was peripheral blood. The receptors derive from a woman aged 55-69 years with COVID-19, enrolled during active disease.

CDR3 region: CASSGLGAYGYTF. CDR3 sequence (DNA): TGTGCCAGCAGTGGCCTTGGGGCCTATGGCTACACCTTC. This chain uses TRBV12-3 or TRBV12-4 with TRBJ1-2, with D tentatively TRBD1 (5 bases). CDR3 length: 13 residues. V lost 5 bases and J 4 bases, leaving 11 bases between the germline ends.

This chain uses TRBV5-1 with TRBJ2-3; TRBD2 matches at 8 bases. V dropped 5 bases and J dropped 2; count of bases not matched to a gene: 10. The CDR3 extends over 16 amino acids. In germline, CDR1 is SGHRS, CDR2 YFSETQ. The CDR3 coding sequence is TGCGCCAGCAGTTACCAGCGGGGGCCGTCCACAGATACGCAGTATTTT. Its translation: CASSYQRGPSTDTQYF.

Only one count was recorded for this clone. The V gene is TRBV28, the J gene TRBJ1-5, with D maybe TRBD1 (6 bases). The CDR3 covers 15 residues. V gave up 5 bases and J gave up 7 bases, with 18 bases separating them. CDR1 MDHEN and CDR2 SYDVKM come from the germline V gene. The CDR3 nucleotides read TGTGCCAGCAGTCCAGGGGAGGGAATGGAGCAGCCCCAGCATTTT. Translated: CASSPGEGMEQPQHF.

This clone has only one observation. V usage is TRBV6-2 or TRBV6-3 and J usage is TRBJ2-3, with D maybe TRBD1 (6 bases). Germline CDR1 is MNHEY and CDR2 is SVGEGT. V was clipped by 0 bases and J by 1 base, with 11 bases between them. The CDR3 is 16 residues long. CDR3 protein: CASSYSGRQGTDTQYF. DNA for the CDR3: TGTGCCAGCAGTTACTCAGGGAGACAGGGCACAGATACGCAGTATTTT.

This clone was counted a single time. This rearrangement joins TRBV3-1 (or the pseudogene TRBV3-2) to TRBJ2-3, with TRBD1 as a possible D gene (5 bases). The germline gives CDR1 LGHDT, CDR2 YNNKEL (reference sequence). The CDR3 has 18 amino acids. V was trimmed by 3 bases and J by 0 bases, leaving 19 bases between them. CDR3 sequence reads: CASSHTNWAGLSTDTQYF. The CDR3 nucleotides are TGTGCCAGCAGCCACACAAACTGGGCAGGGCTTAGCACAGATACGCAGTATTTT.

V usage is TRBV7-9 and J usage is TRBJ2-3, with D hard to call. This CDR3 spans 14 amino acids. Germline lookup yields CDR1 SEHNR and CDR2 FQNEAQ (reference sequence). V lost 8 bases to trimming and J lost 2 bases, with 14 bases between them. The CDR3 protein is CASGNSLSTDTQYF. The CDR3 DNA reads TGTGCCAGCGGCAACAGCCTATCCACAGATACGCAGTATTTT.